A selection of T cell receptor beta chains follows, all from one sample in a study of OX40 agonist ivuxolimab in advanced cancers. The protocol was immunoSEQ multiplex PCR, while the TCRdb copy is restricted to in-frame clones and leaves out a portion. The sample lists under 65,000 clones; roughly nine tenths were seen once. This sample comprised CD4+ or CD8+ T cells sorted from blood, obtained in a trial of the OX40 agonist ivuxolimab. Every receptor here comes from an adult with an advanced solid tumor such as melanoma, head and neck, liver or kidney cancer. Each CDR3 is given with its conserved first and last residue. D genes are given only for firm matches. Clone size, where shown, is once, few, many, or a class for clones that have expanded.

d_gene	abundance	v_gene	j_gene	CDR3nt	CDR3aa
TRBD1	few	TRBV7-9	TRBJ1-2	TGTGCCAGCAGCTTAGAACAGGGGGCCAACTATGGCTACACCTTC	CASSLEQGANYGYTF
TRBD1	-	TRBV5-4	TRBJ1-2	TGTGCCAGCAGTTCCACAGGGGGCAATGGCTACACCTTC	CASSSTGGNGYTF
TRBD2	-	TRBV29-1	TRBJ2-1	TGCAGCGCCGTGACTAGCGGCGGGTACAATGAGCAGTTCTTC	CSAVTSGGYNEQFF
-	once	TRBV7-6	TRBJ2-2	TGTGCCAGCAGCTTAGCGCAGGGGCGCTCCACCGGGGAGCTGTTTTTT	CASSLAQGRSTGELFF
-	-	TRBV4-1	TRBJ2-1	TGCGCCAGCAGCCGCGGGACTCCCTCCTACAATGAGCAGTTCTTC	CASSRGTPSYNEQFF
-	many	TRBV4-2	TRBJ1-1	TGTGCCAGCAGCCAAGACAGTATGAACACTGAAGCTTTCTTT	CASSQDSMNTEAFF
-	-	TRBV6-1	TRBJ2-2	TGTGCCAGCACCCAGAGTCTGTCCGGGGAGCTGTTTTTT	CASTQSLSGELFF
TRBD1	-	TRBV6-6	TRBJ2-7	TGTGCCAGCAGTTATTTAGGACAGGGAGGCTACGAGCAGTACTTC	CASSYLGQGGYEQYF
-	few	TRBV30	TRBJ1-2	TGTGCCTGGAGTGCAGGGAACTATGGCTACACCTTC	CAWSAGNYGYTF
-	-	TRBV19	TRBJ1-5	TGTGCCAGTAGTACCCCCATTCAGCCCCAGCATTTT	CASSTPIQPQHF
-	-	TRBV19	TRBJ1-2	TGTGCCAGTAGTCCAGGGCTCGTTCCCTATGGCTACACCTTC	CASSPGLVPYGYTF
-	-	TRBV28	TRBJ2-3	TGTGCCAGCCAAGGGCAGATTAATACAGATACGCAGTATTTT	CASQGQINTDTQYF
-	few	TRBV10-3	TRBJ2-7	TGTGCCATCAGTGTGTCATCCCGGACCTCACTGTTC	CAISVSSRTSLF
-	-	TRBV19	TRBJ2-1	TGTGCCAGTAGTATCGTGGGAAACAATGAGCAGTTCTTC	CASSIVGNNEQFF
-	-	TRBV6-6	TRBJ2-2	TGTGCCAGCAGGACTGGCGCAGGCTCCACCGGGGAGCTGTTTTTT	CASRTGAGSTGELFF
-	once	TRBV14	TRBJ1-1	TGTGCCAGCAGCCAAGTATTAACTGAAGCTTTCTTT	CASSQVLTEAFF
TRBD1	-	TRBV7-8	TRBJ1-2	TGTGCCAGCAGCTTAGCCTTTCGGACAGGGATCTATGGCTACACCTTC	CASSLAFRTGIYGYTF
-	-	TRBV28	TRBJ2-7	TGTGCCAGCAGTTTTGGAGGGGACTCCTACGAGCAGTACTTC	CASSFGGDSYEQYF
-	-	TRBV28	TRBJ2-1	TGTGCCAGCAGTAGGGGTAGCAGGGGGCAGTTCTTC	CASSRGSRGQFF
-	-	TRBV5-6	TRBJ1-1	TGTGCCAGCAGCTTGGAGCGAAACACTGAAGCTTTCTTT	CASSLERNTEAFF
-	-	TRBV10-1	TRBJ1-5	TGCGCCAGCAGTGAGTCCGATCAGCCCCAGCATTTT	CASSESDQPQHF
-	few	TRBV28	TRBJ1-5	TGTGCCAGCAGGACCGGATCTCAGCCCCAGCATTTT	CASRTGSQPQHF
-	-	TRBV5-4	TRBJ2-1	TGTGCCAGCGGAACGGGGCAGGGGCGAAATGAGCAGTTCTTC	CASGTGQGRNEQFF
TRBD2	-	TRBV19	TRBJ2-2	TGTGCCAGTAGTATTAGCGGGAGAAACACCGGGGAGCTGTTTTTT	CASSISGRNTGELFF
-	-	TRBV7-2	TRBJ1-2	TGTGCCAGCACCCAAAGACCGAACTATGGCTACACCTTC	CASTQRPNYGYTF
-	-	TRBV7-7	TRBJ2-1	TGTGCTAGCAGCGCCAGTTATATTTCCAATGAGCAGTTCTTC	CASSASYISNEQFF
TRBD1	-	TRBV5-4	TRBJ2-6	TGTGCCAGCAGCTTAGGGACAGGGGTATCTGGGGCCAACGTCCTGACTTTC	CASSLGTGVSGANVLTF
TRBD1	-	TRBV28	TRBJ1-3	TGTGCCAGCAGTTTTTTTGGACAGGGAAGAATTGGTGGAAACACCATATATTTT	CASSFFGQGRIGGNTIYF
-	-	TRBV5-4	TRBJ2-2	TGTGCCAGCAGCTTGGCCTCACGGCGGGGCGGCGAGCTGTTTTTT	CASSLASRRGGELFF
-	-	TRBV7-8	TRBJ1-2	TGTGCCAGCAGCTTATTCAGGTCAGGGGATGGCTACACCTTC	CASSLFRSGDGYTF
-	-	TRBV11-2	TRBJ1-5	TGTGCCAGCAGCGTCAACGGGGCAACTGATCAGCCCCAGCATTTT	CASSVNGATDQPQHF
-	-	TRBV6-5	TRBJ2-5	TGTGCCAGCAGTTACGTACAGTACGAGACCCAGTACTTC	CASSYVQYETQYF
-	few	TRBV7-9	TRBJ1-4	TGTGCCAGCGGGACGGATAATGAAAAACTGTTTTTT	CASGTDNEKLFF
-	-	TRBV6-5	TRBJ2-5	TGTGCCAGCAGTCGCTCCGGTCCCCCTGAGACCCAGTACTTC	CASSRSGPPETQYF
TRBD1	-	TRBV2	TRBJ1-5	TGTGCCAGCAGTGGGTCAGGGGGGAATCAGCCCCAGCATTTT	CASSGSGGNQPQHF
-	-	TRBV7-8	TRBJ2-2	TGTGCCAGCAGCCAGGGGGGGTCAGCCGGGGAGCTGTTTTTT	CASSQGGSAGELFF
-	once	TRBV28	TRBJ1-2	TGTGCCAGCACCATACAGGGAGATCATGGCTACACCTTC	CASTIQGDHGYTF
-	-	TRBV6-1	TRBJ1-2	TGTGCCAGCAGTGTAGGTTGGGGCAGGGAGTACTATGGCTACACCTTC	CASSVGWGREYYGYTF
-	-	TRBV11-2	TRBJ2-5	TGTGCCAGCAGCCTGCCGGCGGGAAATCAGGAGACCCAGTACTTC	CASSLPAGNQETQYF
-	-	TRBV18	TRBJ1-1	TGTGCCAGCTCACTTGGCTCCTTGAACACTGAAGCTTTCTTT	CASSLGSLNTEAFF
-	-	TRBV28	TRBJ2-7	TGTGCCAGCAGTTTATCAGGGTTCCGTGTCGAGCAGTACTTC	CASSLSGFRVEQYF
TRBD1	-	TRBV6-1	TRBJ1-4	TGTGCCAGCAGTAAAGGGACAGTTAATGAAAAACTGTTTTTT	CASSKGTVNEKLFF
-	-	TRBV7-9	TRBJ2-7	TGTGCAGCCGGCAGGGGAGACGAGCAGTACTTC	CAAGRGDEQYF
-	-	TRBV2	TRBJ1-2	TGTGCCAGCAGTGAACTGGGGTCGGGGTATGGCTACACCTTC	CASSELGSGYGYTF
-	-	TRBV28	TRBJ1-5	TGTGCCAGCAGGGGCACAGGGAGATGGCAGCCCCAGCATTTT	CASRGTGRWQPQHF
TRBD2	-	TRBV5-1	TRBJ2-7	TGCGCCAGCAGCTTGGGGCTACTAGCGGATGGCTACGAGCAGTACTTC	CASSLGLLADGYEQYF
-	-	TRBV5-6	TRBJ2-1	TGTGCCAGCAGCTTGATTAGGGATGAGCAGTTCTTC	CASSLIRDEQFF
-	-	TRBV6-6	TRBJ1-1	TGTGCCAGCAGTTACGCGAACACTGAAGCTTTCTTT	CASSYANTEAFF
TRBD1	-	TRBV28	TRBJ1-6	TGTGCCACCATAGGGGGCGCGGATTCACCCCTCCACTTT	CATIGGADSPLHF
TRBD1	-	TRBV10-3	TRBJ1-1	TGTGCCATCAGTGACCCGGGACAGCCCTCGAACACTGAAGCTTTCTTT	CAISDPGQPSNTEAFF
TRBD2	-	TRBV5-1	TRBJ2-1	TGCGCCAGCAGGCCCGGGACTATAAATGAGCAGTTCTTC	CASRPGTINEQFF
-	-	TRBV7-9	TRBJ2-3	TGTGCCAGCAGCTTACAGCGAGGCACAGATACGCAGTATTTT	CASSLQRGTDTQYF
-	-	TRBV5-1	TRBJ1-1	TGCGCCAGCAGCCCGGGACGGCTGAACACTGAAGCTTTCTTT	CASSPGRLNTEAFF
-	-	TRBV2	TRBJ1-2	TGTGCCAGCACCCCCAACCCCGGACAGCTTGTTTATTATGGCTACACCTTC	CASTPNPGQLVYYGYTF
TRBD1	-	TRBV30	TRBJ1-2	TGTGCCGGACAGGTCGGAGGTGGCTATGGCTACACCTTC	CAGQVGGGYGYTF